The source of this TCR beta chain is a study of cytomegalovirus exposure and HLA in healthy donors. Study-wide background: Unique TCRs numbering around 85 million, obtained from HLA-typed donors, made up an early data release.

A multiplex PCR was run with 60 Vbeta primers and 13 Jbeta primers. TCRdb keeps only in-frame clones here, not all; method: immunoSEQ multiplex PCR. The table shows roughly 100,000 clones, with under 85% occurring only once. CDR3 length: 14 amino acids. Germline V gene lookup returns CDR1 SGHTS and CDR2 YDEGEE. V lost 1 base and J 7 bases, leaving 12 bases between the germline ends. Samples came from healthy bone marrow donors. Overall study findings and caveats: The study had only CMV serostatus as immune exposure information.

Comments on this clone: The antigen remains undetermined.

The sequenced sample was PBMCs. This clonotype was obtained from a woman aged 40 to 50 in good health and CMV-seronegative. V usage is TRBV5-8 and J usage is TRBJ1-5; D is uncertain. Here the CDR3 DNA reads TGTGCCAGCAGCTTGCACGGGAGACTCCAGCCCCAGCATTTT. It translates to CASSLHGRLQPQHF.